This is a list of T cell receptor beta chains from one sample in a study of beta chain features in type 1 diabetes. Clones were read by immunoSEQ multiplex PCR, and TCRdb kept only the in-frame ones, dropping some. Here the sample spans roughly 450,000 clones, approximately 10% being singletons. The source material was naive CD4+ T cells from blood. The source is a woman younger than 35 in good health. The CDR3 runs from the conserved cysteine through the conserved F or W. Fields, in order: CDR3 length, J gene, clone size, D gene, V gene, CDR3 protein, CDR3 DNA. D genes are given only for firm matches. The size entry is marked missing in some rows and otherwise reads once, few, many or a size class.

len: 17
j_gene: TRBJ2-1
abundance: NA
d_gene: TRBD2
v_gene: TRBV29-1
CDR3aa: CSVEGLAGGISYNEQFF
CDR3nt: TGCAGCGTTGAAGGACTAGCGGGGGGGATTTCCTACAATGAGCAGTTCTTC

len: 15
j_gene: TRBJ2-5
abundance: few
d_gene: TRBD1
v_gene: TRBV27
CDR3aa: CASSSRTGWEETQYF
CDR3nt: TGTGCCAGCAGTTCCCGGACAGGGTGGGAAGAGACCCAGTACTTC

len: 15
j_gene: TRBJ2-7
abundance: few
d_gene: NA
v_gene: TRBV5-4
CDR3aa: CASSFRTGSSYEQYF
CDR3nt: TGTGCCAGCAGCTTCAGGACTGGAAGCTCCTACGAGCAGTACTTC

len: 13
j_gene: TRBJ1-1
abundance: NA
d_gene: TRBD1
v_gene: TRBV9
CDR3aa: CASTSGGDTEAFF
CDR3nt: TGTGCCAGCACCTCAGGGGGGGACACTGAAGCTTTCTTT

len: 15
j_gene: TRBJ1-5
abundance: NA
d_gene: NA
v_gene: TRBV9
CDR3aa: CASSVAGYSNQPQHF
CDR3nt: TGTGCCAGCAGCGTAGCGGGTTATAGCAATCAGCCCCAGCATTTT

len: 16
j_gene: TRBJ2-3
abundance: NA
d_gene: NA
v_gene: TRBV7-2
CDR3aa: CASSPLEMGGTDTQYF
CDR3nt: TGTGCCAGCAGCCCGCTAGAGATGGGTGGCACAGATACGCAGTATTTT

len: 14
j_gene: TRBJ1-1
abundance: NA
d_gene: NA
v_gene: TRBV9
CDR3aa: CASSVGFTNTEAFF
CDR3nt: TGTGCCAGCAGCGTAGGGTTCACCAACACTGAAGCTTTCTTT

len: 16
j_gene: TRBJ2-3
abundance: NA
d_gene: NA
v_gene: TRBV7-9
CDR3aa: CASSLFGAGGTDTQYF
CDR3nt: TGTGCCAGCAGCTTATTTGGGGCAGGGGGCACAGATACGCAGTATTTT

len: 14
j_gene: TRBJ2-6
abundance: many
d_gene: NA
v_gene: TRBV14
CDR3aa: CASSRQTGANVLTF
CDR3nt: TGTGCCAGCAGCCGACAAACTGGGGCCAACGTCCTGACTTTC

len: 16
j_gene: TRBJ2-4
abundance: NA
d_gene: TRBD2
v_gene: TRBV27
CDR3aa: CASSLTSGGARNIQYF
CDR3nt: TGTGCCAGCAGTTTAACTAGCGGGGGGGCGCGAAACATTCAGTACTTC

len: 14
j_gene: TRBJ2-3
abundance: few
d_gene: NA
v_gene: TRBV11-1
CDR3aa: CASSLAGSTDTQYF
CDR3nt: TGTGCCAGCAGCTTAGCAGGTAGCACAGATACGCAGTATTTT

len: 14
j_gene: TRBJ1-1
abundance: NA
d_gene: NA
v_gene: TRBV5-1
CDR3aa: CASSPGWGNTEAFF
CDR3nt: TGCGCCAGCAGCCCCGGATGGGGGAACACTGAAGCTTTCTTT

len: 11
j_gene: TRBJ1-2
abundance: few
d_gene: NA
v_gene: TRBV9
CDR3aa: CATKPVYGYTF
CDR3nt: TGTGCCACCAAACCAGTCTATGGCTACACCTTC

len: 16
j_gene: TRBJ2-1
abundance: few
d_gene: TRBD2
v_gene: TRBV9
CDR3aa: CASSVVPSGGMVEQFF
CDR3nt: TGTGCCAGCAGCGTAGTTCCCAGCGGGGGAATGGTTGAGCAGTTCTTC

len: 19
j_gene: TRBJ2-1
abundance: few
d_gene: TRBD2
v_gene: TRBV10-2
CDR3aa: CASSAPPGLAGGSYNEQFF
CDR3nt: TGCGCCAGCAGTGCCCCGCCGGGACTAGCGGGGGGTTCCTACAATGAGCAGTTCTTC

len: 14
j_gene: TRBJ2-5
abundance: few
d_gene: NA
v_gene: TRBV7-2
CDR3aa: CASSPPGAQETQYF
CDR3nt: TGTGCCAGCAGCCCACCCGGGGCTCAAGAGACCCAGTACTTC

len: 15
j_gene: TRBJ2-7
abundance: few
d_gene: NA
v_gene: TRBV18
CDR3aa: CASSRSRQGRYEQYF
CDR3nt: TGTGCCAGCTCCCGATCTCGTCAGGGGCGCTACGAGCAGTACTTC

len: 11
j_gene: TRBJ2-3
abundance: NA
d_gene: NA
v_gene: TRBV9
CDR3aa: CASSAVDTQYF
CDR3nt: TGTGCCAGCAGCGCGGTAGATACGCAGTATTTT

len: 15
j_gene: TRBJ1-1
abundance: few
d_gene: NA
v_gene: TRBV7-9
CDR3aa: CASSITGNIGTEAFF
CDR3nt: TGTGCCAGCAGCATAACAGGGAACATCGGCACTGAAGCTTTCTTT

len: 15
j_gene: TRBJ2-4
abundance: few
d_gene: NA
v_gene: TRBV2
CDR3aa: CASSDQGLAKNIQYF
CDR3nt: TGTGCCAGCAGTGATCAGGGACTAGCCAAAAACATTCAGTACTTC

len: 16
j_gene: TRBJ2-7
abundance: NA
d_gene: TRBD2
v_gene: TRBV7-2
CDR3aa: CASSPSLAGGLYEQYF
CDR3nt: TGTGCCAGCAGCCCAAGCCTAGCGGGAGGTCTCTACGAGCAGTACTTC

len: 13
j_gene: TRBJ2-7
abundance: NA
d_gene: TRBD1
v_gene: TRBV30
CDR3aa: CAWTRQGGNEQYF
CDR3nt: TGTGCCTGGACTCGACAGGGGGGGAACGAGCAGTACTTC

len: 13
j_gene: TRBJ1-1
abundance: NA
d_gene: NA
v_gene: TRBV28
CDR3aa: CASSFPPAVEAFF
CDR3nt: TGTGCCAGCAGTTTCCCACCGGCAGTCGAAGCTTTCTTT

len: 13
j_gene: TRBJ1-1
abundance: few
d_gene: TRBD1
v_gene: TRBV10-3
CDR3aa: CAISGLQGFGAFF
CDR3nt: TGTGCCATCAGTGGGCTACAGGGGTTCGGAGCTTTCTTT

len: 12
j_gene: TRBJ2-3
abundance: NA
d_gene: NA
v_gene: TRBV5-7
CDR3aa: CASRRVPDTQYF
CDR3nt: TGTGCCAGCAGAAGGGTACCAGATACGCAGTATTTT

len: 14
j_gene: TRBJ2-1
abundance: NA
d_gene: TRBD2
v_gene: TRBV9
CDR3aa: CASSVSSGYNEQFF
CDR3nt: TGTGCCAGCAGCGTATCTAGCGGCTACAATGAGCAGTTCTTC

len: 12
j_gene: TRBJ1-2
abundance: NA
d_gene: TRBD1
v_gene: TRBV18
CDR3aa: CASSPGQGNPHF
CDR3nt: TGTGCCAGCTCACCCGGACAGGGGAACCCTCATTTC

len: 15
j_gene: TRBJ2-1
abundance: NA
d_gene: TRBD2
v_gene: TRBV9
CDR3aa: CASSSSVLAGIEQFF
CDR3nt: TGTGCCAGCAGCTCCTCGGTACTAGCGGGGATTGAGCAGTTCTTC

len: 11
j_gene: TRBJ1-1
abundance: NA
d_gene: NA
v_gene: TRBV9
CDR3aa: CASSVGGEAFF
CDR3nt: TGTGCCAGCAGCGTAGGGGGTGAAGCTTTCTTT

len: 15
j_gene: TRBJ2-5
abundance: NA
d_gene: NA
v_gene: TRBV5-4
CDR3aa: CASSLIGGSGETQYF
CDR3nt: TGTGCCAGCAGCCTTATAGGGGGTAGCGGAGAGACCCAGTACTTC

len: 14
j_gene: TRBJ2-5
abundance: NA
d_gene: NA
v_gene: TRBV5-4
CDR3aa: CASSLARGQETQYF
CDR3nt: TGTGCCAGCAGCTTGGCTCGCGGTCAAGAGACCCAGTACTTC

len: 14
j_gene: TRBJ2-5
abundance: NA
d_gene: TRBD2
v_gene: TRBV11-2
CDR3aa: CASSLDPGGETQYF
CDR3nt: TGTGCCAGCAGCTTAGATCCGGGAGGGGAGACCCAGTACTTC

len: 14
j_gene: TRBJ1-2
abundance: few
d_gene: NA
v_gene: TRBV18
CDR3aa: CASSPRDGTYGYTF
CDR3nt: TGTGCCAGCTCACCCAGGGACGGAACCTATGGCTACACCTTC

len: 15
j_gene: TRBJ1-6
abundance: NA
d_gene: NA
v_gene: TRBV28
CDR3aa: CASNWEQWYGSPLHF
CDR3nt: TGTGCCAGCAATTGGGAACAGTGGTATGGTTCACCCCTCCACTTT

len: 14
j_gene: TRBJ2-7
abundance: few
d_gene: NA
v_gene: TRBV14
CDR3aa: CASSPFGGSYEQYF
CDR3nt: TGTGCCAGCAGCCCCTTCGGAGGTTCCTACGAGCAGTACTTC

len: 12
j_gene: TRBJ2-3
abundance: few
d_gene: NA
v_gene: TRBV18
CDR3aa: CASSQLGDTQYF
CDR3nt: TGTGCCAGCTCACAGTTAGGAGATACGCAGTATTTT

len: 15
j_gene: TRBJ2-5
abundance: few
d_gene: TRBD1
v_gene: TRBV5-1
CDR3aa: CASSNPGGDQETQYF
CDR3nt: TGCGCCAGCAGCAACCCAGGGGGCGACCAAGAGACCCAGTACTTC